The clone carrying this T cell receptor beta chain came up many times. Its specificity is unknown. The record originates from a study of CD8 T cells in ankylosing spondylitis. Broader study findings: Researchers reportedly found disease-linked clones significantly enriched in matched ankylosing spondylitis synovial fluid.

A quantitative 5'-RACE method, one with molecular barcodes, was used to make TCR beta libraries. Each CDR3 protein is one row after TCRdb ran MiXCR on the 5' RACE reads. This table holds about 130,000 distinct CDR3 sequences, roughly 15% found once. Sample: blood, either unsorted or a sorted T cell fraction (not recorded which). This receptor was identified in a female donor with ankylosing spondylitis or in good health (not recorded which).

CDR3 amino acids: CASSSDWLEQFF. The DNA for the CDR3 is TGCGCCAGCAGCTCGGACTGGTTGGAGCAGTTCTTC. The chain couples TRBV5-1 to TRBJ2-1; TRBD2 might be the D (5 bases). V was pared by 3 bases and J by 10 bases, with 11 bases between. The CDR3 is 12 amino acids. CDR1 is SGHRS, CDR2 YFSETQ, per germline.